Listed below are T cell receptor beta chains from one sample, sequenced in a study of PD-1 blockade in classical Hodgkin lymphoma. TCRdb keeps only in-frame clones here, not all; method: immunoSEQ multiplex PCR. The table shows 20,000 to 25,000 clones, with 68% occurring only once. This sample comprised peripheral blood mononuclear cells (PBMCs), obtained at baseline. These receptors were collected from a human donor with classical Hodgkin lymphoma. CDR3s include the opening cysteine and the closing phenylalanine or tryptophan. The D gene is left open where the match is weak. Where a row states a size, it is once, few, many or the class of an expanded clone; other rows omit it.

CDR3nt,CDR3aa,d_gene,v_gene,abundance,j_gene
TGTGCCAGCAGTGAGGGGAGGGACTTCTGGGAGCATTTT,CASSEGRDFWEHF,-,TRBV2,medium-sized,TRBJ1-5
TGTGCCAGTAGTATGTCGACTGCCATAAATGAAAAACTGTTTTTT,CASSMSTAINEKLFF,-,TRBV19,-,TRBJ1-4
TGCGCCAGCAGCTTGGAGGGAAGGTACGAGCAGTACTTC,CASSLEGRYEQYF,-,TRBV5-1,few,TRBJ2-7
TGTGCCAGCAGTGACGGGGCTTATGGCTACACCTTC,CASSDGAYGYTF,-,TRBV11-2,-,TRBJ1-2
TGTGCCACCAGCAGAGAACAGGGGTGGGAGTATGGCTACACCTTC,CATSREQGWEYGYTF,TRBD1,TRBV15,-,TRBJ1-2
TGTGCCAGCAGTAACCCAGAAACGGATAATTCACCCCTCCACTTT,CASSNPETDNSPLHF,-,TRBV6-1,-,TRBJ1-6
TGTGCCGGACGGACGGGCTCTGGGGCCAACGTCCTGACTTTC,CAGRTGSGANVLTF,-,TRBV19,few,TRBJ2-6
TGTGCCAGCAGCTTAGCCTCTAGCGGGCTTTACGAGCAGTACTTC,CASSLASSGLYEQYF,TRBD2,TRBV7-2,-,TRBJ2-7
TGTGCCAGTAGTATCGCGACAGGGCCCACAGATACGCAGTATTTT,CASSIATGPTDTQYF,TRBD1,TRBV19,-,TRBJ2-3
TGTGCCAGCAGCATGCGACAGGGAGACTATGGCTACACCTTC,CASSMRQGDYGYTF,TRBD1,TRBV5-6,-,TRBJ1-2
TGCGCCAGCAGCCAAGATCAACTTAGCACAGATACGCAGTATTTT,CASSQDQLSTDTQYF,-,TRBV4-1,once,TRBJ2-3
TGTGCCAGCTCAGGACAGATATACAATGAGCAGTTCTTC,CASSGQIYNEQFF,-,TRBV2,-,TRBJ2-1
TGTGCCAGCTCACCACGGGTTCATGATGAGCAGTTCTTC,CASSPRVHDEQFF,-,TRBV18,-,TRBJ2-1
TGTGCCACCAGCAGAGAGGGACAGAACACTGAAGCTTTCTTT,CATSREGQNTEAFF,-,TRBV15,-,TRBJ1-1
TGTGCCAGCAGGGCAGGGGGCTACAGTGAAGCTTTCTTT,CASRAGGYSEAFF,TRBD1,TRBV9,-,TRBJ1-1